The 26 T cell receptor beta chains below were found in one sample sequenced in a study of shared clonotypes between healthy human individuals. Profiled with immunoSEQ multiplex PCR; TCRdb holds only in-frame clones, not every one. The data hold over a million clones, with roughly 80% observed a single time. The sequencing sample was made of memory CD4+ T cells sorted from blood. The sample's subset: CD45RA-negative fraction. The receptors stem from a man between 18 and 29 years old in good health.

The chain couples TRBV6-5 to TRBJ2-1; 7 bases agree with TRBD1. This CDR3 has 16 amino acids. Germline lookup yields CDR1 MNHEY and CDR2 SVGAGI. Germline trimming cut 2 bases from V and 3 bases from J; bases unmatched to any gene: 7. The chain's CDR3 is CASSYTNRGLYNEQFF. The CDR3 DNA follows: TGTGCCAGCAGTTACACCAACAGGGGCCTCTACAATGAGCAGTTCTTC.

Comments on this clone: At the DNA level, this CDR3 is encoded by other sequences in the same sample as well. The V gene is TRBV14, the J gene TRBJ1-5, with 8 bases that match TRBD1. After removal of 1 base from V and 5 bases from J, the junction contained 4 bases not matched to a gene. Germline CDR1 SGHDN, CDR2 FVKESK. There are 15 residues in the CDR3. CDR3 sequence (DNA): TGTGCCAGCAGCCAAGGGGACAGGCGGGATCAGCCCCAGCATTTT. It encodes CASSQGDRRDQPQHF.

With respect to this clone: Other nucleotide sequences in the sample specify the same CDR3. The CDR3 here is CASSYGTANSPLHF. Here the CDR3 DNA reads TGTGCCAGCAGTTACGGGACAGCGAATTCACCCCTCCACTTT. The chain has TRBV6-5 and TRBJ1-6; TRBD1 matches at 7 bases. The CDR3 has 14 residues. CDR1 is MNHEY and CDR2 is SVGAGI in the germline V gene. V was pared by 2 bases and J by 7 bases, with 2 bases of the junction left unmatched.

Remarks on this clone: The sample holds other DNA sequences that translate to the same CDR3. V usage is TRBV12-5 and J usage is TRBJ2-3; 8 bases are shared with TRBD2. Germline V gives CDR1 LGHNT, CDR2 FRNRAP. V gave up 4 bases and J gave up 3 bases; unmatched junction bases: 9. The CDR3 has 16 residues. CDR3 in DNA: TGTGCTAGTGGTTGGAACGGGGGGGCCGGGACAGATACGCAGTATTTT. Encoded protein: CASGWNGGAGTDTQYF.

The V call is TRBV30, the J call TRBJ2-1; a possible D gene is TRBD2 (6 bases). CDR1 is GTSNPN, CDR2 SVGIG, per germline (reference sequence). The CDR3 sequence is 13 residues long. Trimming stripped 0 bases from V and 13 bases from J, with 16 bases between. The DNA for the CDR3 is TGTGCCTGGAGTGTATCAGATAGCGGCTTCCAGTTCTTC. Translation: CAWSVSDSGFQFF.

The J gene is TRBJ2-1, the V gene TRBV10-1; D unresolved. The length of the CDR3 is 13 residues. CDR1 and CDR2 from the germline V gene are WNHNN and SYGVQD (reference sequence). Between the trimmed V and J ends, which lost 0 bases and 5 bases, there was a span of 5 bases. The CDR3 nucleotides are TGCGCCAGCAGTGAGTCGTCGGACAATGAGCAGTTCTTC. It is translated as CASSESSDNEQFF.

The chain is built from TRBV30 and TRBJ1-3, with no clear D. The CDR3 extends over 15 amino acids. CDR1 GTSNPN and CDR2 SVGIG come from the germline V gene (reference sequence). Trimming stripped 1 base from V and 0 bases from J, with 10 bases between. In nucleotides, the CDR3 is TGTGCCTGGAGTGGATTCCAGAGCTCTGGAAACACCATATATTTT. Protein: CAWSGFQSSGNTIYF. Together with reference TRBV30 and TRBJ1-3, the CDR3 gives the full variable domain: SQTIHQWPATLVQPVGSPLSLECTVEGTSNPNLYWYRQAAGRGLQLLFYSVGIGQISSEVPQNLSASRPQDRQFILSSKKLLLSDSGFYLCAWSGFQSSGNTIYFGEGSWLTVV.

The chain joins TRBV2 to TRBJ2-1; 8 bases are a match to TRBD2. Germline CDR1 reads SNHLY; CDR2 reads FYNNEI. This CDR3 has 15 amino acids. V was pared by 3 bases and J by 7 bases, with 8 bases of the junction left unmatched. The CDR3 bases are TGTGCCAGCAGTGATCTCCTAGCGGGTACGAATGAGCAGTTCTTC. This codes for CASSDLLAGTNEQFF.

This chain connects TRBV2 to TRBJ2-5, with 7 bases fitting TRBD1. This CDR3 has 16 residues. V gave up 6 bases and J gave up 0 bases; unmatched junction bases: 10. Germline CDR1 SNHLY, CDR2 FYNNEI. For the CDR3, the DNA is TGTGCCAGCAGCGTACTAGGGACAGACGACCAAGAGACCCAGTACTTC. This codes for CASSVLGTDDQETQYF.

This chain joins TRBV18 and TRBJ2-7; 9 bases line up with TRBD1. There are 15 residues in the CDR3. Germline V gene lookup returns CDR1 KGHSH and CDR2 LQKENI. V shed 0 bases, J shed 3 bases, and the junction held 3 bases outside the gene matches. The CDR3 protein is CASSPPVGQGYEQYF. In DNA, the CDR3 is TGTGCCAGCTCACCACCGGTGGGACAGGGCTACGAGCAGTACTTC.

This clone occurred a few times. This chain uses TRBV2 with TRBJ2-3; no definite D call. The CDR3 extends over 13 amino acids. V lost 8 bases, J lost 2 bases, and 11 bases lay in between. The V gene's germline CDR1 is SNHLY and CDR2 FYNNEI. The CDR3, as DNA: TGTGCCAGCCTTAGGGTTTCCACAGATACGCAGTATTTT. It codes for CASLRVSTDTQYF.

The chain employs TRBV5-4 and TRBJ2-7; unclear D gene. This CDR3 is 14 amino acids long. Trimming removed 1 base from V and 2 bases from J, with 10 bases in between. Germline-derived CDR1 and CDR2 are SGHNT and YYREEE (reference sequence). In DNA form, the CDR3 reads TGTGCCAGCAGCTTGTCTATGGGGACCTACGAGCAGTACTTC. It encodes CASSLSMGTYEQYF.

This clone was recorded only once. V and J are TRBV7-8 and TRBJ1-5; 7 bases match TRBD1. Germline V gene lookup returns CDR1 SGHVS and CDR2 FQNEAQ. Trimming removed 1 base from V and 1 base from J; junction bases left unmatched: 13. CDR3 length equals 19 residues. The CDR3, as DNA: TGTGCCAGCAGCTTAGAAGTGTCATCGGGGACAGCCAGCAATCAGCCCCAGCATTTT. As protein: CASSLEVSSGTASNQPQHF.

The V gene is TRBV9, the J gene TRBJ1-3; D might be TRBD1 (5 bases). V was cut by 4 bases and J by 4 bases, with 15 bases left in between. This CDR3 is built from 15 residues. Germline CDR1 is SGDLS and CDR2 is YYNGEE. The CDR3 DNA follows: TGTGCCAGCAGCCCGATAGGGGTTAGAGGAAACACCATATATTTT. Its translation: CASSPIGVRGNTIYF.

The CDR3 region is CASTKRDRGESYEQYF. The CDR3 nucleotides read TGTGCCAGCACAAAAAGGGACAGGGGGGAGTCCTACGAGCAGTACTTC. The chain employs TRBV6-4 and TRBJ2-5, with 11 nucleotides matching TRBD1. The end of the DNA aligns better with TRBJ2-7, so the J call may be wrong. The germline gives CDR1 MRHNA, CDR2 SNTAGT. The CDR3 runs to 16 residues.

In this sample, this clone turned up a few times. The V and J genes are TRBV12-2 and TRBJ1-4; the table's D gene call, TRBD1, was not cross checked with the DNA. TRBV12-2 represents a pseudogene. CDR3 size: 20 residues. This chain's CDR3 is CASRTPYYPGQGATNEKLFF. The CDR3 DNA reads as TGTGCAAGTCGCACCCCTTACTACCCGGGACAGGGGGCAACTAATGAAAAACTGTTTTTT.

The CDR3 sequence is CASSQDRGRNQPQHF. The CDR3 nucleotides read TGCGCCAGCAGCCAAGATCGAGGGAGAAATCAGCCCCAGCATTTT. The V call is TRBV4-3, the J call TRBJ1-5; D ambiguous. V lost 0 bases and J lost 4, with 10 bases in between. Germline CDR1 and CDR2: LGHNA and YSLEER. The CDR3 is 15 residues long.

The V gene is TRBV18, the J gene TRBJ2-5; D perhaps matches TRBD1 (6 bases). CDR3 length: 15 residues. V lost 0 bases, J lost 5 bases, and 13 bases lay in between. Germline V CDR1 and CDR2: KGHSH, LQKENI. Here the CDR3 reads CASSPPLGQRETQYF. CDR3 coding DNA: TGTGCCAGCTCACCACCCCTGGGACAAAGGGAGACCCAGTACTTC. Full variable domain (outside the CDR3, taken from reference TRBV18 and TRBJ2-5): NAGVMQNPRHLVRRRGQEARLRCSPMKGHSHVYWYRQLPEEGLKFMVYLQKENIIDESGMPKERFSAEFPKEGPSILRIQQVVRGDSAAYFCASSPPLGQRETQYFGPGTRLLVL.

The genes are TRBV7-2 and TRBJ2-3, with 7 bases lining up with TRBD2. Germline-derived CDR1 and CDR2 are SGHTA and FQGNSA. With 5 bases clipped from V and 1 base from J, the junction kept 9 bases outside the gene matches. This CDR3 has 16 amino acids. The CDR3 DNA follows: TGTGCCAGCAGCCCCGGGGGGTGGGCGGGCACAGATACGCAGTATTTT. Protein: CASSPGGWAGTDTQYF.

The V and J genes are TRBV14 and TRBJ1-4; TRBD1 aligns across 7 bases. V was clipped by 5 bases and J by 8 bases; unmatched bases: 5. The CDR3 spans 13 residues. Germline-derived CDR1 and CDR2 are SGHDN and FVKESK. CDR3 DNA: TGTGCCAGCAGCAGGGGGCTGGAAGAAAAACTGTTTTTT. As protein: CASSRGLEEKLFF.

This clone has more than one count but fewer than ten. The same CDR3 arises from other DNA sequences in this sample as well. This chain links TRBV11-3 with TRBJ2-1; TRBD1 agrees at 11 bases. CDR3 length: 15 residues. V was clipped by 3 bases and J by 3 bases; unmatched bases: 1. Looked up from germline, CDR1 is SGHNT and CDR2 is YENEEA. The CDR3 is CASSLGQGVYNEQFF. In DNA form, the CDR3 reads TGTGCCAGCAGCTTGGGACAGGGGGTCTACAATGAGCAGTTCTTC.

The chain employs TRBV28 and TRBJ1-6; tentative D call: TRBD1 (5 bases). CDR1 is MDHEN and CDR2 is SYDVKM in the germline V gene. Trimming stripped 4 bases from V and 0 bases from J, with 10 bases between. The CDR3 has 16 residues. CDR3 sequence reads: CASSSPGGSYNSPLHF. In DNA, the CDR3 is TGTGCCAGCAGTTCCCCTGGGGGCTCCTATAATTCACCCCTCCACTTT. Supplemented by reference TRBV28 and TRBJ1-6, the full variable domain reads DVKVTQSSRYLVKRTGEKVFLECVQDMDHENMFWYRQDPGLGLRLIYFSYDVKMKEKGDIPEGYSVSREKKERFSLILESASTNQTSMYLCASSSPGGSYNSPLHFGNGTRLTVT.

This clone has more than one count but fewer than ten. Other nucleotide sequences in the sample specify the same CDR3. The V call is TRBV5-1, the J call TRBJ2-3; 9 bases match TRBD2. Losses at the gene ends were 1 base for V and 1 base for J; bases not matched to a gene: 4. The length of the CDR3 is 16 residues. Germline-derived CDR1 and CDR2 are SGHRS and YFSETQ. The CDR3 here is CASSLLAGAGTDTQYF. CDR3 DNA sequence: TGCGCCAGCAGCTTGTTAGCGGGGGCGGGCACAGATACGCAGTATTTT.

The V and J genes are TRBV5-1 and TRBJ2-1; D is uncertain. Trimming shortened V by 2 bases and J by 8 bases, and 11 bases separated the two germline ends. Germline V gene sequence: CDR1 SGHRS, CDR2 YFSETQ. CDR3 length: 13 residues. CDR3 nucleotide sequence: TGCGCCAGCAGCTTACCCAATCAGCATGAGCAGTTCTTC. It translates to CASSLPNQHEQFF.

The chain recombines TRBV10-3 with TRBJ2-3; 12 positions agree with TRBD1. Germline V gene sequence: CDR1 ENHRY, CDR2 SYGVKD. This CDR3 comprises 15 residues. V dropped 4 bases and J dropped 6; count of bases not matched to a gene: 5. This chain's CDR3 is CAISAGTGGRDTQYF. CDR3 nucleotide sequence: TGTGCCATCAGTGCCGGGACAGGGGGCCGGGATACGCAGTATTTT.

This clone was recorded a few times. The V call is TRBV5-5, the J call TRBJ2-3; TRBD2 agrees at 9 bases. V lost 0 bases and J lost 3; bases outside the gene matches: 5. This CDR3 has 16 residues. The germline CDR1 and CDR2 sequences are SGHKS and YYEKEE (reference sequence). This CDR3 reads CASSLGGGRGTDTQYF. As DNA, the CDR3 is TGTGCCAGCAGCTTGGGCGGCGGGAGGGGTACAGATACGCAGTATTTT.